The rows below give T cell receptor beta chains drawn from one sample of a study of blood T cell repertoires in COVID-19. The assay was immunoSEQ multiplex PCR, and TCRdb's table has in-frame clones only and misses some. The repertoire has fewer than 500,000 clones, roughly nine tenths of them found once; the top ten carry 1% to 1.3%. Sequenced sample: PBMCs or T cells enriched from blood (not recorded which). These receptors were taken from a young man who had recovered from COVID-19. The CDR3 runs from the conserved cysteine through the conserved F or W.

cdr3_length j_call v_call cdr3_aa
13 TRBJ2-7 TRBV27 CASSFSGSYEQYF
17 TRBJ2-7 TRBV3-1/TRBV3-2 CASRQGLAGGPRHEQYF
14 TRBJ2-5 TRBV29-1 CSVDGLAGTETQYF
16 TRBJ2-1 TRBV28 CASSPGGRTSYNEQFF
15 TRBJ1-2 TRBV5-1 CASSSSTGGSYGYTF
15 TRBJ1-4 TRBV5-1 CASSLSRGLGEKLFF
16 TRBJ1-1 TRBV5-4 CASSSVGRLLNTEAFF
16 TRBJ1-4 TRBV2 CASSLRPGQANEKLFF
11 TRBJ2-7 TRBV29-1 CSAGSSYEQYF
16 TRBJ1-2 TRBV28 CASSLGAWDFYPGYTF
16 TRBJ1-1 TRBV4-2 CASSPRQGGGGTEAFF
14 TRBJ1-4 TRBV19 CASSGGQGFEKLFF
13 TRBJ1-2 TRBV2 CASSDQGTYGYTF
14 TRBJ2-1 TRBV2 CASSPGLTLLEQFF
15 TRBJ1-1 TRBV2 CASRVDRVTGTEAFF
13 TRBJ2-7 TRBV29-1 CSVGSTARVEQYF
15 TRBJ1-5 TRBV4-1 CASSQDVNRFQPQHF
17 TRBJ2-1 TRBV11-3 CATTPLGRGLWENEQFF
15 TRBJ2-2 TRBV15 CATSRGGGGSGELFF
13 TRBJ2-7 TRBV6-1 CASSEGALYEQYF
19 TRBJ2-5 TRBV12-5 CASGFSPSLVAGIKETQYF
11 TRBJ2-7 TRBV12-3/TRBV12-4 CASSSNYEQYF
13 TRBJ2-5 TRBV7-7 CASSSVADGTQYF
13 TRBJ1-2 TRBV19 CASSIGGTYGYTF
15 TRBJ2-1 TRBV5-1 CASSLVGAQVNEQFF
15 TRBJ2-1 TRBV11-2 CASSRGTQTYNEQFF
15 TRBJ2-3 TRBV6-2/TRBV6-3 CASSRLAGRTDTQYF
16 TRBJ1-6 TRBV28 CASRQGMSSYNSPLHF
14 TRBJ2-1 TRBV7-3 CASSPGTSNNEQFF
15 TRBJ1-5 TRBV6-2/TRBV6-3 CASSGTGVSNQPQHF
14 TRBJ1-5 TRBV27 CASSSSYSNQPQHF
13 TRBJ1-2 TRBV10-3 CAITPGFNYGYTF
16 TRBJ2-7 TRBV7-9 CASSGTSDTWAYEQYF
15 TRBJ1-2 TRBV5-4 CASSSKTGGAHGYTF
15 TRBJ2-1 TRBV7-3 CASSSTSGRTNEQFF
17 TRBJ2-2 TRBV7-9 CASSLGTTASNTGELFF
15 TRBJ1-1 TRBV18 CASSKMVEVNTEAFF
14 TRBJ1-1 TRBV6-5 CASRAAGASTEAFF
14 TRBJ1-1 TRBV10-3 CAISELPGGTEAFF
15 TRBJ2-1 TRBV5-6 CASSLPDRGGGEQFF
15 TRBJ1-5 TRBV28 CASGDRGLSNQPQHF
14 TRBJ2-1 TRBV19 CASSIDHGEVEQFF
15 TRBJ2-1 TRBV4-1 CASSLREDPYNEQFF
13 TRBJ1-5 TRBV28 CASRTVRAQPQHF
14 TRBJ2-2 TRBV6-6 CASSARLSVGELFF
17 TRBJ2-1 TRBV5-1 CASSLLGTKAGGGEQFF
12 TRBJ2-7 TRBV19 CASEDSSYEQYF
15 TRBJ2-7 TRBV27 CASSPVGTGSYEQYF
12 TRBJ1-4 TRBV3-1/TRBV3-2 CASTQGGEKLFF
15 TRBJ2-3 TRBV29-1 CSVGDRAGGADTQYF
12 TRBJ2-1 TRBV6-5 CASSPGYNEQFF
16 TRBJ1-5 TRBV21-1 CASSKIGSDAGQPQHF
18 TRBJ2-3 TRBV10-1 CASSATGLAGGPGDTQYF
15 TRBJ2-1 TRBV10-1 CASSPGLAALNEQFF